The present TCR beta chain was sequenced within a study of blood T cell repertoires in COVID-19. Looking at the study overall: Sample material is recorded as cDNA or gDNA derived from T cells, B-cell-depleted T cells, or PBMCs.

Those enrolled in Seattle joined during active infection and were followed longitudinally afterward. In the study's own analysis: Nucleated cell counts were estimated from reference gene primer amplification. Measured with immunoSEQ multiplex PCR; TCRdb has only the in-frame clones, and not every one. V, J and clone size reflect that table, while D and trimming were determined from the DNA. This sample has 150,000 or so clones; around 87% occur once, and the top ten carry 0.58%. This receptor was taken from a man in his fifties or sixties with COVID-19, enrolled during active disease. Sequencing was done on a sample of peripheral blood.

This CDR3 reads CASSLEAGGNTEAFF. In nucleotides, the CDR3 is TGTGCCAGCAGCCTTGAGGCAGGAGGTAACACTGAAGCTTTCTTT. The chain has TRBV6-5 and TRBJ1-1; no firm D call. CDR1 and CDR2 (germline): MNHEY, SVGAGI. CDR3 length equals 15 residues. V shed 6 bases and J shed 2 bases, with 16 bases lying between them.